This T cell receptor (beta chain) was recovered during a study of blood T cell repertoires in COVID-19. About the study: Symptom resolution, clearance, or two negative PCRs marked donors in Cohort 3 as recovered. Both acute and convalescent COVID-19 samples were obtained from the United States, Italy and Spain.

Generated by immunoSEQ multiplex PCR, the TCRdb table keeps only in-frame clones and is missing some. The sample lists under 300,000 clones, 85% to 90% occurring once. Participant age was roughly 18 to 95 years, and participants resided in 20 to 30 US areas. Clinical history as reported by participants underpinned cohort assignment. The CDR3 runs 18 residues. J was trimmed by 0 bases and V by 4 bases; bases with no gene match: 13. Germline assignment: CDR1 MNHEY and CDR2 SMNVEV (reference sequence). This clonotype originated in an older woman in a cohort exposed to, infected with or recovered from COVID-19 (not recorded which). The sequenced sample was PBMCs or T cells enriched from blood (not recorded which). The rearrangement joins TRBV27 to TRBJ1-2; 8 bases match TRBD1. The CDR3, as DNA: TGTGCCAGCAGTTACAGGGGGGGCAGGGGGCAGGCTAACTATGGCTACACCTTC. This gives the protein CASSYRGGRGQANYGYTF.